These 26 T cell receptor beta chains were sequenced from one sample in a study of blood T cells in healthy people across ages. Alongside a J-beta primer mix, a sample-barcoded 5' primer served in a second PCR lasting roughly 6 to 12 cycles. TCRdb reprocessed the 5' RACE reads with MiXCR, giving one entry per CDR3 protein. The sample yields roughly 700,000 distinct CDR3 sequences, 20% to 25% seen once. These same records also appear under a second study, on T cells of mothers and their children.

The sample comprised blood. Every receptor here comes from a boy younger than 18 in good health.

This clonotype was seen a few times. This sequence joins TRBV29-1 and TRBJ2-4, with TRBD1 identical over 8 bases. CDR3 length: 14 amino acids. The trim removed 6 bases at V and 1 base at J, leaving 5 bases unmatched. Germline CDR1 and CDR2: SQVTM and ANQGSEA. CDR3 protein: CSVAQGVAKNIQYF. CDR3 nucleotide sequence: TGCAGCGTGGCACAGGGGGTGGCCAAAAACATTCAGTACTTC.

The chain recombines TRBV2 with TRBJ2-1, with TRBD1 identical over 9 bases. Germline assignment: CDR1 SNHLY and CDR2 FYNNEI. The CDR3 length is 18 residues. The V gene end was trimmed by 3 bases and the J gene end by 8 bases; junction bases not matched to a gene: 17. This chain's CDR3 is CASSERSSVGQGSHEQFF. DNA for the CDR3: TGTGCCAGCAGTGAGAGGTCTAGCGTTGGACAGGGGAGCCATGAGCAGTTCTTC.

This chain uses TRBV12-3 or TRBV12-4 with TRBJ1-5; possible D gene TRBD1, 5 bases. This CDR3 contains 13 residues. Trimming removed 4 bases at V and 7 bases at J, with 11 bases between. Written as DNA, the CDR3 is TGTGCCAGCAGTTCAGGGTTCTGGCAGCCCCAGCATTTT. Translation gives CASSSGFWQPQHF.

The genes are TRBV7-3 and TRBJ1-1, with D perhaps TRBD1 (5 bases). V lost 2 bases and J 0 bases, leaving 16 bases between the germline ends. The CDR3 has 17 amino acids. The V gene's germline CDR1 is SGHTA and CDR2 FQGTGA. The CDR3 region is CASSLLGGQQVNTEAFF. CDR3 in DNA: TGTGCCAGCAGCTTACTCGGTGGACAACAGGTGAACACTGAAGCTTTCTTT.

This clonotype has just one count. V usage is TRBV5-6 and J usage is TRBJ1-1; no clear D. Looked up from germline, CDR1 is SGHDT and CDR2 is YYEEEE. The CDR3 totals 13 residues. Trimming pared 1 base from V and 12 bases from J, leaving 16 bases between. CDR3 in DNA: TGTGCCAGCAGCTTGTCTTCAGGTCCAAGGACTTTCTTT. Protein product: CASSLSSGPRTFF.

The rearrangement joins TRBV4-2 to TRBJ2-2, with a weak D call TRBD2 (6 bases). Germline values: CDR1 LGHNA, CDR2 YNFKEQ. V lost 3 bases and J lost 0, with 11 bases in between. The CDR3 is 16 amino acids. CDR3 DNA sequence: TGTGCCAGCAGCCAGGAGGGACGGACGAACACCGGGGAGCTGTTTTTT. Amino acid sequence: CASSQEGRTNTGELFF.

A note on this clonotype: One end of the junction does not line up with germline, which may come from a read error. V gene TRBV6-6 combines with J gene TRBJ1-4, with a weak D call TRBD1 (6 bases). CDR3 length equals 12 residues. The germline CDR1 and CDR2 sequences are MNHNY and SVGAGI (reference sequence). This CDR3 reads CASWRGNERLFF. DNA for the CDR3: TGTGCCAGCTGGAGGGGGAATGAAAGACTGTTTTTT.

This clonotype was detected only a few times. The genes are TRBV6-5 and TRBJ2-3; 7 bases line up with TRBD1. The CDR3 spans 13 residues. Per germline, CDR1 MNHEY and CDR2 SVGAGI. With V trimmed by 6 bases and J by 5 bases, 5 bases remained unmatched. CDR3 nucleotides: TGTGCCAGCAGGGGGACAGCTGTAGATACGCAGTATTTT. Encoded protein: CASRGTAVDTQYF.

The chain couples TRBV12-3 or TRBV12-4 to TRBJ2-5; the D is unclear. The CDR3 totals 13 residues. V was clipped by 8 bases and J by 7 bases, with 17 bases between them. CDR3 loop: CASLFGGDATQYF. CDR3 coding DNA: TGTGCCAGCTTATTTGGCGGCGACGCGACCCAGTACTTC.

The sample holds a few counts of this clonotype. The junction does not match germline at one end; this may be a read error. The V gene is TRBV10-3, the J gene TRBJ1-2; D gene uncertain. Germline CDR1 and CDR2: ENHRY and SYGVKD. This CDR3 has 11 amino acids. This CDR3 reads CAISEGYSYTF. CDR3 coding DNA: TGTGCCATCAGTGAGGGCTATAGCTACACCTTC.

This clonotype has just a few counts. The chain uses TRBV20-1 and TRBJ2-7, with D unclear. Trimming took off 4 bases at V and 2 bases at J, with 15 bases between the two ends. Per germline, CDR1 DFQATT and CDR2 SNEGSKA (reference sequence). This CDR3 region has 14 residues. The chain's CDR3 is CSATPRRSPYEQYF. In DNA form, the CDR3 reads TGCAGTGCTACCCCTCGGCGTAGCCCCTACGAGCAGTACTTC.

Only a few counts were recorded for this clonotype. The chain joins TRBV13 to TRBJ2-2; no clear D gene. The length of the CDR3 is 14 residues. The ends were cut back, 8 bases at V and 4 bases at J, with 14 bases in the middle. The germline CDR1 and CDR2 sequences are PRHDT and FYEKMQ (reference sequence). The CDR3 DNA reads TGTGCCAGCGGGCGCGGTCCAAGCACCGGGGAGCTGTTTTTT. Its protein is CASGRGPSTGELFF.

This chain joins TRBV29-1 and TRBJ1-1, with a tentative D call TRBD1 (5 bases). Trimming took off 4 bases at V and 5 bases at J, with 11 bases between the two ends. Germline V lookup: CDR1 SQVTM, CDR2 ANQGSEA. The CDR3 covers 12 residues. The CDR3 DNA is TGCAGCGTTGGAGAGGGGAGGACTGAAGCTTTCTTT. Its translation: CSVGEGRTEAFF.

This clonotype was observed a few times. V usage is TRBV13 and J usage is TRBJ2-2; the D gene could be TRBD1 or TRBD2 (6 bases each). Per the germline V gene, CDR1 is PRHDT and CDR2 is FYEKMQ (reference sequence). This CDR3 is built from 15 residues. With 5 bases removed from V and 5 bases from J, the gap between germline ends came to 15 bases. The CDR3 region is CASSKTVGGTGELFF. Written as DNA, the CDR3 is TGTGCCAGCAGCAAGACAGTAGGGGGGACCGGGGAGCTGTTTTTT.

The chain has TRBV3-1 and TRBJ2-1, with D possibly TRBD2 on 6 matching bases. Germline CDR1 is LGHDT and CDR2 is YNNKEL (reference sequence). This CDR3 comprises 14 residues. Trimming removed 0 bases from V and 9 bases from J, with 12 bases in between. CDR3 coding DNA: TGTGCCAGCAGCCAAGATGGGGCGGGGTTTGAGCAGTTCTTC. Translated, it gives CASSQDGAGFEQFF.

In its sample, this clonotype was seen a few times. The V gene is TRBV28, the J gene TRBJ2-5; perhaps D is TRBD1 or TRBD2 (5 bases each). CDR3 size: 16 residues. Germline CDR1 is MDHEN and CDR2 is SYDVKM. Trimming left V 5 bases short and J 4 bases short, with 20 bases between. The CDR3 region has the DNA TGTGCCAGCAGTCTCTCCGGGACCTCCGCGGGAGAGACCCAGTACTTC. Translated: CASSLSGTSAGETQYF.

V and J are TRBV5-1 and TRBJ1-4, with D maybe TRBD1 (6 bases). CDR1 is SGHRS and CDR2 is YFSETQ in the germline V gene. Trimming took off 3 bases at V and 8 bases at J, with 14 bases between the two ends. The CDR3 totals 14 residues. The chain's CDR3 is CASSSERGEEKLFF. The CDR3 region has the DNA TGCGCCAGCAGCTCAGAGAGGGGGGAGGAAAAACTGTTTTTT.

V gene TRBV6-2 or TRBV6-3 combines with J gene TRBJ1-4, with D uncertain. The CDR3 is 14 amino acids. Germline-derived CDR1 and CDR2 are MNHEY and SVGEGT. The V end lost 5 bases, the J end lost 5 bases, and 12 bases lay between the germline ends. The CDR3 DNA is TGTGCCAGCAGTCTCGCCCAGACAAATGAAAAACTGTTTTTT. This sequence encodes CASSLAQTNEKLFF.

This clonotype has a handful of counts. The rearrangement links TRBV14 to TRBJ2-6; 8 bases fit TRBD1. CDR1 and CDR2 from the germline V gene are SGHDN and FVKESK. The ends lost 3 bases at V and 1 base at J; junction bases unmatched: 8. The CDR3 loop spans 18 amino acids. The CDR3 DNA reads TGTGCCAGCAGCCATCCAGGGGGCGAATCTTCTGGGGCCAACGTCCTGACTTTC. This sequence encodes CASSHPGGESSGANVLTF. The full variable domain, completed using reference TRBV14 and TRBJ2-6, is EAGVTQFPSHSVIEKGQTVTLRCDPISGHDNLYWYRRVMGKEIKFLLHFVKESKQDESGMPNNRFLAERTGGTYSTLKVQPAELEDSGVYFCASSHPGGESSGANVLTFGAGSRLTVL.

This chain connects TRBV10-3 to TRBJ1-2; the D is unclear. V was cut by 7 bases and J by 0 bases, with 18 bases left in between. CDR1 is ENHRY and CDR2 is SYGVKD in the germline V gene. The CDR3 totals 16 residues. The CDR3 region is CAITPGTGKTNYGYTF. The CDR3 DNA is TGTGCCATCACTCCCGGAACGGGAAAAACTAACTATGGCTACACCTTC.

The table lists this clonotype with a few counts. V and J are TRBV10-3 and TRBJ2-5; D is ambiguous. With 11 bases removed from V and 2 bases from J, the gap between germline ends came to 12 bases. From germline, CDR1 is ENHRY and CDR2 SYGVKD. The CDR3 contains 12 residues. DNA for the CDR3: TGTGCCGCCGGACCGAGTCAAGAGACCCAGTACTTC. It specifies CAAGPSQETQYF.

In its sample, this clonotype was seen once. The V and J genes are TRBV5-1 and TRBJ2-3, with a possible D match to TRBD2 (6 bases). Germline V gene sequence: CDR1 SGHRS, CDR2 YFSETQ. V dropped 2 bases and J dropped 0 bases, with 16 bases sitting between them. The CDR3 extends over 17 amino acids. CDR3 nucleotides: TGCGCCAGCAGCTTTCCTCCGGGACTCTCTAGCACAGATACGCAGTATTTT. Translation gives CASSFPPGLSSTDTQYF.

A few counts support this clonotype. V and J are TRBV29-1 and TRBJ2-2; perhaps TRBD1 as D (5 bases). This CDR3 is 17 amino acids long. Between the trimmed V and J ends, which lost 5 bases and 3 bases, there was a span of 22 bases. The germline CDR1 and CDR2 sequences are SQVTM and ANQGSEA. The DNA for the CDR3 is TGCAGCGTTCGATCCTTCCAGGGTACAGGAGACACCGGGGAGCTGTTTTTT. Residues: CSVRSFQGTGDTGELFF.

The sample holds a few counts of this clonotype. The chain employs TRBV6-1 and TRBJ2-5, with TRBD2 identical over 8 bases. The J call is uncertain, as TRBJ2-1 better fits the DNA end. The germline gives CDR1 MNHNS, CDR2 SASEGT. The CDR3 loop spans 13 amino acids. CDR3 coding DNA: TGTGCCAGCATTAGCGGGACCGACAATGAGCAGTTCTTC. Translated, it gives CASISGTDNEQFF.

This clonotype has more than one count but fewer than ten. CDR3 sequence reads: CASSGSGTGYNEQFF. CDR3 nucleotide sequence: TGTGCCAGCAGTGGTAGCGGGACAGGCTACAATGAGCAGTTCTTC. The chain carries TRBV14 and TRBJ2-5; possibly TRBD1 or TRBD2 for D (8 bases each). Near its end, the DNA agrees better with TRBJ2-1, so the J call may be wrong. Germline V gene data show CDR1 as SGHDN and CDR2 as FVKESK. CDR3 size: 15 residues.

CDR3 nucleotides: TGTGCCAGCAGCCACTCCGGGACAGGGGCTGGAAACACCATATATTTT. Its translation is CASSHSGTGAGNTIYF. This chain links TRBV4-2 with TRBJ1-3, with 10 positions matching TRBD1. The V gene end was trimmed by 3 bases and the J gene end by 2 bases; junction bases not matched to a gene: 4. The CDR3 has 16 amino acids. CDR1 is LGHNA and CDR2 is YNFKEQ in the germline V gene.